This note documents a single TCR beta chain sequence. Clones were read by immunoSEQ multiplex PCR, and TCRdb kept only the in-frame ones, dropping some. The data contain more than 60,000 clones, roughly 86% of them seen just once; the ten biggest clones take up around 0.97%. The entry originates in a study of OX40 agonist ivuxolimab in advanced cancers. The germline gives CDR1 WNHNN, CDR2 SYGVQD (reference sequence). The CDR3 length is 16 residues. V trimming: 4 bases; J trimming: 2 bases; junction bases outside the gene matches: 5. This receptor was taken from an adult with an advanced solid tumor such as melanoma, head and neck, liver or kidney cancer. The source material was CD4+ or CD8+ T cells sorted from blood, sampled in a trial of the OX40 agonist ivuxolimab. The V call is TRBV10-1, the J call TRBJ2-1; 10 bases are a match to TRBD2. CDR3 amino acids: CASSGLAGGTYNEQFF. CDR3 in DNA: TGCGCCAGCAGTGGATTAGCGGGGGGAACCTACAATGAGCAGTTCTTC.